This T cell receptor beta chain was retrieved from a study of cytomegalovirus exposure and HLA in healthy donors. V lost 7 bases and J 1 base, leaving 11 bases between the germline ends. Germline V CDR1 and CDR2: WSHSY, SAAADI. This CDR3 contains 13 residues. Assay: immunoSEQ multiplex PCR; the TCRdb copy retains only in-frame clones and omits some. Among some 170,000 clones listed, 84% were seen once. General study findings and limits: A subsequent analysis found that TCR clusters from the first cohort also tended to co-occur in the 90 to 150 validation repertoires, with 90% to 95% of cluster scores above 0. The study listed about 150 cytomegalovirus-associated TCR beta chains.

Comment on this clone: Its target is not known.

This receptor was identified in a man aged 25 to 45 in good health and CMV-seropositive. The chain carries TRBV10-2 and TRBJ2-7, with D possibly being TRBD2 (6 bases). Sequenced: PBMCs. The CDR3 protein is CASNEAGSYEQYF. The CDR3 nucleotides are TGCGCCAGCAACGAGGCGGGATCCTACGAGCAGTACTTC.